A selection of T cell receptor beta chains follows, all from one sample in a study of blood T cell repertoires in COVID-19. The assay was immunoSEQ multiplex PCR, and TCRdb's table has in-frame clones only and misses some. This sample has around 190,000 clones, with roughly 79% found just once. Material for sequencing was peripheral blood. The source is a woman between 40 and 55 years old with COVID-19, enrolled during active disease. Both conserved end residues are part of each CDR3. A D gene is named only where the DNA matches it firmly. The listing skips clone size in some rows; elsewhere it reads once, few, many or a size class.

d_call j_call clone_size v_call cdr3_nt cdr3_aa
TRBD2 TRBJ2-7 . TRBV28 TGTGCCAGCAGTGGACAACTAGCGGGGTCTCTATACGAGCAGTACTTC CASSGQLAGSLYEQYF
. TRBJ1-1 . TRBV7-9 TGTGCCAGCAGCTTGGAGGGTGTGACGGCTTTCTTT CASSLEGVTAFF
. TRBJ1-6 . TRBV11-2 TGTGCCAGCAGCTTCAGGGCCCCGAGTTATTCACCCCTCCACTTT CASSFRAPSYSPLHF
TRBD1 TRBJ2-5 . TRBV18 TGTGCCAGCTCCCCAAATACAGGGGTCACGGAGACCCAGTACTTC CASSPNTGVTETQYF
TRBD1 TRBJ1-6 . TRBV28 TGTGCCAGCAGGACAGGGGGCAATTCACCCCTCCACTTT CASRTGGNSPLHF
. TRBJ1-2 . TRBV4-2 TGTGCCAGCAGCCATACTCCAGGGGTATCGGACTATGGCTACACCTTC CASSHTPGVSDYGYTF
. TRBJ1-5 . TRBV19 TGTGCCAGTAGTATGATAAAACTGATACGCAATCAGCCCCAGCATTTT CASSMIKLIRNQPQHF
. TRBJ2-1 few TRBV6-4 TGTGCCAGCAGTGACTCGGGCAGCTACAATGAGCAGTTCTTC CASSDSGSYNEQFF
TRBD1 TRBJ1-1 . TRBV7-9 TGTGCCAGCAGTCTAGGCTCAGGGGGCAGGAGGACTGAAGCTTTCTTT CASSLGSGGRRTEAFF
. TRBJ1-2 . TRBV12-3/TRBV12-4 TGTGCCAGCAGTCCAGGAGGAGGCTACACCTTC CASSPGGGYTF
. TRBJ1-6 . TRBV9 TGTGCCAGCAGCCTCTCCGGGCGAGGACATGATAATTCACCCCTCCACTTT CASSLSGRGHDNSPLHF
. TRBJ1-1 . TRBV13 TGTGCCAGCAGCCGCGCGGTGCCCACAATCCTGAACACTGAAGCTTTCTTT CASSRAVPTILNTEAFF
. TRBJ1-2 . TRBV30 TGTGCCTGGGACCGGGACGGGAGGAACTATGGCTACACCTTC CAWDRDGRNYGYTF
. TRBJ2-7 once TRBV5-6 TGTGCCAGCAGCTTGTATCGAGGCGGCGAGCAGTACTTC CASSLYRGGEQYF
TRBD2 TRBJ2-1 . TRBV2 TGTGCCAGCAGTGCCGGGACTACGTACAATGAGCAGTTCTTC CASSAGTTYNEQFF
. TRBJ2-7 . TRBV21-1 TGTGCCGACAACGTAAGAAGGGGCTACGAGCAGTACTTC CADNVRRGYEQYF
TRBD2 TRBJ2-3 . TRBV11-1 TGTGCCAGCAGCTGGACTAGCGGGGGGGCCCATGATACGCAGTATTTT CASSWTSGGAHDTQYF
. TRBJ2-1 . TRBV6-1 TGTGCCAGCAGTGAATATGGGGGGGCAACCAGGGATGAGCAGTTCTTC CASSEYGGATRDEQFF
TRBD2 TRBJ2-3 . TRBV2 TGTGCCATCTCGAGTAGCGGGACTTATCTGCAGGAGTATTTT CAISSSGTYLQEYF
. TRBJ2-7 . TRBV2 TGTGCCAGCAGGGATTACCCGGACAATCCCGGCAGGTACTTC CASRDYPDNPGRYF
TRBD2 TRBJ2-1 . TRBV9 TGTGCCAGCAGCCCTGGACTAGGGAAGGACAATGAGCAGTTCTTC CASSPGLGKDNEQFF
TRBD2 TRBJ2-2 . TRBV29-1 TGCAGCGCCGGACTAGCGGGAAGCACCGGGGAGCTGTTTTTT CSAGLAGSTGELFF
. TRBJ1-1 few TRBV10-3 TGTGCCATCAGTGTGGCGGCCACAAACACTGAAGCTTTCTTT CAISVAATNTEAFF
. TRBJ2-3 . TRBV6-5 TGTGCCAGCAGTTACTCCGGGAAGATTGATACGCAGTATTTT CASSYSGKIDTQYF